This TCR beta chain was retrieved from a study of blood T cell repertoires in COVID-19. Overall study: Sites in the United States, Italy and Spain provided acute and convalescent COVID-19 samples. PBMCs, B-cell-depleted T cells, or T cells were the source of the cDNA or gDNA that made up the material.

The authors' processing: Estimates of nucleated cell counts were drawn from the amplification of reference gene primers. Method: immunoSEQ multiplex PCR; TCRdb's copy keeps in-frame clones and lacks some. The DNA was the basis for D and trimming; V, J and clone size are from that table. The repertoire holds roughly 250,000 clones, with 75% to 85% as singletons. What was sequenced was peripheral blood. The receptor was isolated from an older woman with acute or convalescent COVID-19.

The CDR3 here is CASSYSYERPYEQYF. CDR3 nucleotide sequence: TGTGCCAGCAGTTACTCCTACGAGAGGCCGTACGAGCAGTACTTC. This sequence joins TRBV6-5 and TRBJ2-7, with D hard to call. V lost 0 bases to trimming and J lost 4 bases, with 13 bases between them. Per the germline V gene, CDR1 is MNHEY and CDR2 is SVGAGI. This CDR3 has 15 residues.